This T cell receptor beta chain was documented in a study of human T cells and chemical hapten exposure. Overall study: Upper back patch tests used 0.01% DPC, scored after 6 days. Findings and limits, study-wide: TCRs exceeding 1 in 1000 frequency stayed unchanged with DPC sensitization.

Time point denoted: patch test 1, 2 weeks after DPC sensitization. The treatment: therapeutic diphenylcyclopropenone sensitization with weekly scalp DPC. Individual cDNA molecules in this library carried unique molecular identifiers. MiXCR was run by TCRdb on the RACE reads, yielding one entry per CDR3 protein. The sample has some 120,000 distinct CDR3 sequences, around 10% seen once. Points on this clonotype: Its specificity is unknown.

This CDR3 is built from 12 residues. V lost 6 bases to trimming and J lost 0 bases, with 8 bases between them. Germline CDR1 DFQATT, CDR2 SNEGSKA (reference sequence). The chain uses TRBV20-1 and TRBJ1-1; unclear D gene. The sequencing here drew on whole blood, taken in connection with sensitization to the hapten diphenylcyclopropenone (DPC). This receptor was identified in a woman between 50 and 59 years old with alopecia areata. Some clones in this sample may be carry-over from other donors' samples. The DNA of the CDR3 is TGCAGTGCGGACCGTCTGAACACTGAAGCTTTCTTT. This sequence encodes CSADRLNTEAFF.